The present T cell receptor beta chain was sequenced within a study of T-cell reconstitution after alpha-beta-depleted transplantation in children. This clonotype was found many times. Unique molecular identifiers tagged the TCRbeta library. TCRdb independently ran MiXCR on the PCR reads; one entry per CDR3 protein. This table holds about 600,000 distinct CDR3 sequences, 10% to 13% found once. With V trimmed by 2 bases and J by 6 bases, 4 bases remained unmatched. The CDR3 has 13 residues. Germline lookup yields CDR1 KGHSH and CDR2 LQKENI. This receptor was taken from a human donor who donated a stem cell graft to a child with acute myeloid leukemia. The specimen comprised PBMCs from the stem cell graft donor, sampled from the stem cell graft. The gene calls are TRBV18 and TRBJ2-7; 7 nucleotides match TRBD2. CDR3 coding DNA: TGTGCCAGCTCACCAGGGAGGGGTACCGAGCAGTACTTC. Its translation: CASSPGRGTEQYF.